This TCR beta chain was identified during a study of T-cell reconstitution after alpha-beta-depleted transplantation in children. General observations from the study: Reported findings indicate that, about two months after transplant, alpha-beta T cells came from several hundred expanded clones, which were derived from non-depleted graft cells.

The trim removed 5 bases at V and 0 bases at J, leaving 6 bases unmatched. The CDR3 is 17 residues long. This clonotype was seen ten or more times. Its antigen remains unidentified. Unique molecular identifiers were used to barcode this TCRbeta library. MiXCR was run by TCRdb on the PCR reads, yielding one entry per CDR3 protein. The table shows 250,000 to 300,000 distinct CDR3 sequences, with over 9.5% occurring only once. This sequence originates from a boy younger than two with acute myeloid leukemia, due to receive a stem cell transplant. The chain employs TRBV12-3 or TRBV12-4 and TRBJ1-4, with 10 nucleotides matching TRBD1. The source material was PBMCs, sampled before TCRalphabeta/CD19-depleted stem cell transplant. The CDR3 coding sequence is TGTGCCAGCAGTCCCGGGACAGGGGTTGCAACTAATGAAAAACTGTTTTTT. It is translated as CASSPGTGVATNEKLFF.